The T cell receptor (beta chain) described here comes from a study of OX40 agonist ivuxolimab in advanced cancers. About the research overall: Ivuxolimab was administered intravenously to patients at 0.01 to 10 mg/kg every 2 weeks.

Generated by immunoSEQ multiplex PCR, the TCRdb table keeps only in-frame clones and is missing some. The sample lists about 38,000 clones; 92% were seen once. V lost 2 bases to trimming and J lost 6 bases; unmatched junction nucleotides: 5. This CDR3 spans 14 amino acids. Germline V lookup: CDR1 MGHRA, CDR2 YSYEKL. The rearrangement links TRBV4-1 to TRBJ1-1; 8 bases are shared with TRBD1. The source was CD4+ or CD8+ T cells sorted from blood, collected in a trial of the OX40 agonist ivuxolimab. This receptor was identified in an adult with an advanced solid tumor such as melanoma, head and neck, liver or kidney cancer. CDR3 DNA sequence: TGCGCCAGCAGCCAACGGCAGGGGGCCGCTGAAGCTTTCTTT. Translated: CASSQRQGAAEAFF.